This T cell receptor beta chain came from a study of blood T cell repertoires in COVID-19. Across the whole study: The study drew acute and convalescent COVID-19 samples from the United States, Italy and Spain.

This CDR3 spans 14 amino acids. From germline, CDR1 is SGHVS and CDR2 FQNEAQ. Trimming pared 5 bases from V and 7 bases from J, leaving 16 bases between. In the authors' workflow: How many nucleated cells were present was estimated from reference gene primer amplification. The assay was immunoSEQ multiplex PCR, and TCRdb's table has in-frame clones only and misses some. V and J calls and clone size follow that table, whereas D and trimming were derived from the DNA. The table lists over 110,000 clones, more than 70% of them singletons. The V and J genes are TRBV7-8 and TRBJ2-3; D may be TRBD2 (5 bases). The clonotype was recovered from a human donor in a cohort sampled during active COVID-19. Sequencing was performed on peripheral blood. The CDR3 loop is CASSNSTGRNTQYF. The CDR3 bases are TGTGCCAGCAGCAACTCAACGGGGAGAAATACGCAGTATTTT. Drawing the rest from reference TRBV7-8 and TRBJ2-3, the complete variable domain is GAGVSQSPRYKVAKRGQDVALRCDPISGHVSLFWYQQALGQGPEFLTYFQNEAQLDKSGLPSDRFFAERPEGSVSTLKIQRTQQEDSAVYLCASSNSTGRNTQYFGPGTRLTVL.